This is a list of T cell receptor beta chains from one sample in a study of prognosis after radiotherapy for stage I lung cancer. TCRdb analysed the multiplex PCR reads with MiXCR anew, one entry per CDR3 protein. The table records about 35,000 distinct CDR3 sequences, 30% to 35% of them present only once. Sample: PBMCs, taken before or after stereotactic body radiation therapy (not recorded which). The receptors were sampled from a donor over 45 with non-small cell lung cancer. CDR3s include the opening cysteine and the closing phenylalanine or tryptophan. D genes are given only for firm matches. Size is omitted from some rows. Given values are once, few, many or a class for expanded clones.

>TRBD1|TRBV5-1|TRBJ2-7|many
TGCGCCAGCAGCTTGGCCCTTGGGACAGGCTACGAGCAGTACTTC
CASSLALGTGYEQYF
>TRBD1|TRBV20-1|TRBJ2-7|medium-sized
TGCAGAACGGGGACAGCATCCTACGAGCAGTACTTC
CRTGTASYEQYF
>TRBD2|TRBV3-1|TRBJ2-1|many
TGTGCCAGCAGCCAAGATATCTACGGGACTAGCGGCCTGGGGCAGTTCTTC
CASSQDIYGTSGLGQFF
>NA|TRBV28|TRBJ2-3|NA
TGTGCCAGCAGTTTTATTTCACTAGGTCGGGATACGCAGTATTTT
CASSFISLGRDTQYF
>NA|TRBV5-1|TRBJ2-7|many
TGCGCCAGCAGCTCGACAGAACTCGAGCAGTACTTC
CASSSTELEQYF
>TRBD2|TRBV11-3|TRBJ2-2|many
TGTGCCAGCAGCCCGGGACTAGCGGGAGTATATACCGGGGAGCTGTTTTTT
CASSPGLAGVYTGELFF
>NA|TRBV30|TRBJ2-2|NA
TGTGCCTGGAGTTATGTTCTTAACACCGGGGAGCTGTTTTTT
CAWSYVLNTGELFF
>NA|TRBV11-3|TRBJ2-5|many
TGTGCCAGCAGCAAGGGGTCAGGGATTCAAGAGACCCAGTACTTC
CASSKGSGIQETQYF
>NA|TRBV4-1|TRBJ1-5|once
TGCGCCAGCAGCCAAGACGCAGGGATGGGTCAGCCCCAGCATTTT
CASSQDAGMGQPQHF
>TRBD1|TRBV4-1|TRBJ2-1|many
TGCGCCAGCAGCCAAGGTCCAAACAGGGGGTCAGTATGGAATGAGCAGTTCTTC
CASSQGPNRGSVWNEQFF
>NA|TRBV7-9|TRBJ1-4|many
TGTGCCAGCACCTCCAACAGAAGGGGGAGAAAACTGTTTTTT
CASTSNRRGRKLFF
>NA|TRBV11-2|TRBJ2-7|many
TGTGCCAGCAGCCGGAGGGGGCCCCCCTACGAGCAGTACTTC
CASSRRGPPYEQYF
>NA|TRBV25-1|TRBJ2-7|many
TGTGCCAGCAGTGAATTAAGCTACGAGCAGTACTTC
CASSELSYEQYF